Following are 13 T cell receptor beta chains from one sample sequenced in a study of tumor and adjacent non-tumor tissue in lung cancer. Three rounds of nested PCR, following a modified ARM-PCR protocol, produced the TCRbeta library. TCRdb re-called the multiplex PCR reads with MiXCR, one entry per CDR3 protein. The table includes approximately 120,000 distinct CDR3 sequences, 50% to 70% detected once. This sample's RNA came from whole unsorted tissue. Distant lung tissue was collected more than 3 cm away from the tumor edge. The sequenced sample was distant non-tumor lung tissue. The receptors come from a man aged 60-69 years with non-small cell lung cancer.

This clonotype has ten or more counts. This chain links TRBV12-3 or TRBV12-4 with TRBJ1-1; the D is unclear. This CDR3 spans 14 amino acids. The ends were cut back, 7 bases at V and 5 bases at J, with 17 bases in the middle. CDR3 nucleotide sequence: TGTGCCAGCACTCCTGGTCCCTTAGGGACTGAAGCTTTCTTT. It yields the protein CASTPGPLGTEAFF.

On this clonotype: The junction departs from germline at one end; a sequencing error may be responsible. The rearrangement joins TRBV28 to TRBJ1-4; D is perhaps TRBD1 (6 bases). This CDR3 region has 13 residues. The germline V gene has CDR1 MDHEN and CDR2 SYDVKM. The CDR3 coding sequence is TGTGCCAGCAGCGCAGGGGTCGGGGAAAAAATGTTTTTT. Amino acid sequence: CASSAGVGEKMFF.

Remarks on this clonotype: This sequence may be a read error, since a much larger clone differs from it by one base. This chain joins TRBV20-1 and TRBJ2-1, with 7 bases matching TRBD1. V lost 5 bases, J lost 8 bases, and 9 bases stayed unmatched. The CDR3 runs 13 residues. The germline V gene has CDR1 DFQATT and CDR2 SNEGSKA (reference sequence). The CDR3 sequence is CSASGGTGDEQFF. In nucleotides, the CDR3 is TGCAGTGCTTCGGGCGGTACAGGGGATGAGCAGTTCTTC.

Concerning this clonotype: Being one base from a much bigger clone, this may be a read error. The chain couples TRBV11-2 to TRBJ1-1; possible D gene TRBD1, 5 bases. Germline CDR1 and CDR2: SGHAT and FQNNGV. The CDR3 totals 15 residues. The CDR3 is CAGSSRGPENTEAFF. The CDR3 DNA follows: TGTGCCGGCAGCTCGAGGGGACCCGAGAACACTGAAGCTTTCTTT.

This clonotype was counted only a few times. This sequence may be a read error, since a much larger clone differs from it by one base. Because it lacks the conserved phenylalanine or tryptophan at the end, this CDR3 is likely a read error. The genes are TRBV30 and TRBJ1-6; 7 bases line up with TRBD1. The germline gives CDR1 GTSNPN, CDR2 SVGIG (reference sequence). V lost 4 bases, J lost 9 bases, and 12 bases stayed unmatched. This CDR3 spans 15 amino acids. This chain's CDR3 is CAWTRDSQHSSPLHL. CDR3 coding DNA: TGTGCCTGGACTCGGGACAGTCAGCATAGTTCACCCCTCCACCTT.

This chain joins TRBV2 and TRBJ2-1; no definite D call. Germline V gene sequence: CDR1 SNHLY, CDR2 FYNNEI. This CDR3 contains 15 residues. With 4 bases removed from V and 3 bases from J, the gap between germline ends came to 13 bases. As DNA, the CDR3 is TGTGCCAGCAGTGTAGATATAGGCAGCTACAATGAGCAGTTCTTC. Protein product: CASSVDIGSYNEQFF.

This clonotype was recorded many times. The rearrangement joins TRBV28 to TRBJ1-5, with D possibly being TRBD1 (5 bases). The CDR3 contains 18 residues. Trimming took off 3 bases at V and 2 bases at J, with 20 bases between the two ends. Germline V gene data show CDR1 as MDHEN and CDR2 as SYDVKM. DNA for the CDR3: TGTGCCAGCAGTTTTGTCAGGGCATCTCGGCTAGGCAATCAGCCCCAGCATTTT. Amino acids: CASSFVRASRLGNQPQHF.

Comment on this clonotype: No conserved phenylalanine or tryptophan is present at the end of the CDR3, so a read error is the likely explanation. The chain links TRBV5-1 to TRBJ2-1; the D gene could be TRBD1 or TRBD2 (5 bases each). CDR3 length equals 14 residues. Germline values: CDR1 SGHRS, CDR2 YFSETQ. The germline V and J ends were trimmed by 1 base and 7 bases, with 12 bases remaining between them. The CDR3 sequence is CASSLRGDGNEQFI. As DNA, the CDR3 is TGCGCCAGCAGCTTGCGAGGGGACGGTAATGAGCAGTTCATC.

About this clonotype: A junction boundary mismatches the germline segment, possibly from a read error. The rearrangement joins TRBV29-1 to TRBJ1-2, with unresolved D. Germline V CDR1 and CDR2: SQVTM, ANQGSEA. The CDR3 contains 13 residues. The CDR3 protein is CSVVVGLYYGYTF. The CDR3 nucleotides are TGCAGCGTTGTGGTAGGACTGTACTATGGATACACCTTC.

A note on this clonotype: Sequence at one end of the junction differs from germline and may be a read error. This chain links TRBV4-2 with TRBJ1-3; D not resolved. CDR3 length: 16 residues. Germline CDR1 reads LGHNA; CDR2 reads YNFKEQ. The CDR3 protein is CASSLELRVAGSTMYF. In DNA, the CDR3 is TGTGCCAGCAGCCTGGAATTAAGGGTCGCTGGAAGCACCATGTATTTT.

About this clonotype itself: A much larger clone differs from this one at a single base, so this may be a read error. The chain recombines TRBV5-4 with TRBJ2-7; D unclear. The germline V gene encodes CDR1 SGHNT and CDR2 YYREEE (reference sequence). The V end was cut by 4 bases, the J end by 2 bases, with 10 bases between. The CDR3 extends over 13 amino acids. The CDR3 reads CASSPSGPYEQYF. CDR3 nucleotide sequence: TGTGCCAGCAGCCCCTCGGGCCCCTACGAGCAGTACTTC.

This clonotype was counted ten times or more. The genes are TRBV11-3 and TRBJ2-1; D is undetermined. The germline V gene encodes CDR1 SGHNT and CDR2 YENEEA. There are 16 residues in the CDR3. Between the trimmed V and J ends, which lost 0 bases and 0 bases, there was a span of 9 bases. The CDR3 reads CASSLDPRNSYNEQFF. CDR3 nucleotides: TGTGCCAGCAGCTTAGATCCGAGGAACTCCTACAATGAGCAGTTCTTC.

This clonotype has just a few counts. This may arise from a read error, as a much more abundant clone is one base away. The CDR3 here is CASSFTGTGAEKLFF. For the CDR3, the DNA is TGTGCCAGCAGCTTCACCGGGACAGGGGCTGAAAAACTGTTTTTT. This rearrangement joins TRBV7-8 to TRBJ1-4; 10 positions agree with TRBD1. Germline V CDR1 and CDR2: SGHVS, FQNEAQ. This CDR3 region has 15 residues. V shed 3 bases, J shed 7 bases, and the junction held 5 bases outside the gene matches.